Following are 19 T cell receptor beta chains from one sample sequenced in a study of blood T cell repertoires in COVID-19. Some clones are missing from TCRdb's copy, which holds only in-frame ones; the method was immunoSEQ multiplex PCR. The table includes 120,000 or so clones, approximately 87% detected once. Sequencing was performed on peripheral blood. These receptors originate from a man aged 50 to 59 with acute or convalescent COVID-19.

V usage is TRBV7-2 and J usage is TRBJ2-1; 10 bases map to TRBD2. V lost 3 bases, J lost 6 bases, and 8 bases stayed unmatched. The CDR3 has 16 amino acids. Germline CDR1 and CDR2: SGHTA and FQGNSA. CDR3 region: CASSFFTGLATNEQFF. The CDR3 DNA sequence: TGTGCCAGCAGCTTTTTCACGGGACTAGCGACCAATGAGCAGTTCTTC.

This chain joins TRBV11-2 and TRBJ2-3; D is ambiguous. The germline CDR1 and CDR2 sequences are SGHAT and FQNNGV. V lost 1 base to trimming and J lost 1 base, with 3 bases between them. CDR3 size: 13 residues. CDR3 bases: TGTGCCAGCAGCTTAGGAGGCACAGATACGCAGTATTTT. This encodes CASSLGGTDTQYF. The complete variable domain, with remaining parts taken from reference TRBV11-2 and TRBJ2-3, reads EAGVAQSPRYKIIEKRQSVAFWCNPISGHATLYWYQQILGQGPKLLIQFQNNGVVDDSQLPKDRFSAERLKGVDSTLKIQPAKLEDSAVYLCASSLGGTDTQYFGPGTRLTVL.

Many counts were recorded for this clone. The chain joins TRBV27 to TRBJ2-5, with 7 bases lining up with TRBD1. V trimming: 5 bases; J trimming: 5 bases; junction bases outside the gene matches: 5. The CDR3 is made up of 13 amino acids. Per the germline V gene, CDR1 is MNHEY and CDR2 is SMNVEV (reference sequence). CDR3 bases: TGTGCCAGCAGTCCCGACAGGGCGGAGACCCAGTACTTC. Translating it yields CASSPDRAETQYF.

The V gene is TRBV6-5, the J gene TRBJ2-1; 7 bases are shared with TRBD1. This CDR3 has 14 residues. With V trimmed by 8 bases and J by 6 bases, 10 bases remained unmatched. Germline lookup yields CDR1 MNHEY and CDR2 SVGAGI. The CDR3 DNA sequence: TGTGCCAGCGGGGGTGGCGACAGGGCCAATGAGCAGTTCTTC. Its protein is CASGGGDRANEQFF.

This chain uses TRBV18 with TRBJ2-3; maybe TRBD1 (6 bases). V shed 2 bases and J shed 5 bases, with 11 bases lying between them. Per germline, CDR1 KGHSH and CDR2 LQKENI. The CDR3 totals 14 residues. This CDR3 reads CASSPRAGEDTQYF. CDR3 nucleotides: TGTGCCAGCTCACCAAGGGCAGGGGAAGATACGCAGTATTTT. The entire variable domain, with the rest obtained from reference TRBV18 and TRBJ2-3, is as follows: NAGVMQNPRHLVRRRGQEARLRCSPMKGHSHVYWYRQLPEEGLKFMVYLQKENIIDESGMPKERFSAEFPKEGPSILRIQQVVRGDSAAYFCASSPRAGEDTQYFGPGTRLTVL.

The chain has TRBV11-2 and TRBJ2-6; TRBD2 matches 8 bases. CDR1 is SGHAT and CDR2 is FQNNGV in the germline V gene. Trimming at V came to 0 bases and at J to 2 bases, leaving 0 bases not matched to a gene. The CDR3 extends over 16 amino acids. The CDR3 DNA sequence: TGTGCCAGCAGCTTAGAAGCGGGAGCTGGGGCCAACGTCCTGACTTTC. It encodes CASSLEAGAGANVLTF.

The chain employs TRBV19 and TRBJ1-5; no firm D call. CDR3 length equals 11 residues. CDR1 and CDR2 from the germline V gene are LNHDA and SQIVND (reference sequence). The V gene lost 8 bases and the J gene lost 9 bases, with 11 bases spanning the gap. The CDR3 DNA sequence: TGTGCCAGTGCCTCGCGAGGGCCCCAGCATTTT. It encodes CASASRGPQHF.

V usage is TRBV7-9 and J usage is TRBJ1-5; 10 bases map to TRBD1. Germline CDR1 reads SEHNR; CDR2 reads FQNEAQ (reference sequence). V shed 6 bases, J shed 5 bases, and the junction held 10 bases outside the gene matches. CDR3 size: 16 residues. The CDR3 coding sequence is TGTGCCAGCAGTCTCTATACCGGGACAGGGGATCAGCCCCAGCATTTT. Its translation is CASSLYTGTGDQPQHF. Based on the CDR3 plus reference TRBV7-9 and TRBJ1-5, the full variable domain is DTGVSQNPRHKITKRGQNVTFRCDPISEHNRLYWYRQTLGQGPEFLTYFQNEAQLEKSRLLSDRFSAERPKGSFSTLEIQRTEQGDSAMYLCASSLYTGTGDQPQHFGDGTRLSIL.

This chain connects TRBV5-1 to TRBJ1-1; maybe TRBD1 (5 bases). The CDR3 consists of 13 residues. From germline, CDR1 is SGHRS and CDR2 YFSETQ. V lost 5 bases, J lost 1 base, and 9 bases lay in between. The CDR3 loop is CASRGGQNTEAFF. The CDR3 DNA reads TGCGCCAGCAGGGGGGGTCAGAACACTGAAGCTTTCTTT.

The J gene is TRBJ2-7, the V gene TRBV11-2, with 7 bases lining up with TRBD1. Germline-derived CDR1 and CDR2 are SGHAT and FQNNGV. J was trimmed by 6 bases and V by 1 base; bases with no gene match: 9. The CDR3 has 15 amino acids. The CDR3 is CASSLAAGGKGEQYF. Here the CDR3 DNA reads TGTGCCAGCAGCTTAGCGGCAGGGGGTAAAGGCGAGCAGTACTTC.

The V call is TRBV20-1, the J call TRBJ2-1; 7 nucleotides line up with TRBD2. Germline V CDR1 and CDR2: DFQATT, SNEGSKA (reference sequence). This CDR3 has 15 amino acids. Losses at the gene ends were 3 bases for V and 0 bases for J; bases not matched to a gene: 5. CDR3 DNA: TGCAGTGCTAGTGACCTAGCGGTCTCCTACAATGAGCAGTTCTTC. Its translation: CSASDLAVSYNEQFF.

The CDR3 reads CASSIIVGGEAFF. The DNA of the CDR3 is TGTGCCAGTAGTATCATAGTAGGTGGGGAGGCTTTCTTT. The chain has TRBV19 and TRBJ1-1; D is undetermined. This CDR3 contains 13 residues. Trimming took 3 bases from V and 11 from J, leaving 16 bases between them. CDR1 LNHDA and CDR2 SQIVND come from the germline V gene (reference sequence). Full variable domain (remainder filled in from reference TRBV19 and TRBJ1-1): DGGITQSPKYLFRKEGQNVTLSCEQNLNHDAMYWYRQDPGQGLRLIYYSQIVNDFQKGDIAEGYSVSREKKESFPLTVTSAQKNPTAFYLCASSIIVGGEAFFGQGTRLTVV.

The chain is built from TRBV30 and TRBJ2-1; 13 nucleotides line up with TRBD2. This CDR3 comprises 18 residues. Germline V lookup: CDR1 GTSNPN, CDR2 SVGIG (reference sequence). V gave up 7 bases and J gave up 4 bases; unmatched junction bases: 16. CDR3 loop: CASYGTGTSGTNYNEQFF. The CDR3 region has the DNA TGTGCCTCGTATGGTACCGGGACTAGCGGGACAAATTACAATGAGCAGTTCTTC.

The sample holds one count of this clone. The chain recombines TRBV4-1 with TRBJ2-7; TRBD1 agrees at 10 bases. Looked up from germline, CDR1 is MGHRA and CDR2 is YSYEKL. V lost 5 bases, J lost 1 base, and 5 bases stayed unmatched. The CDR3 spans 15 residues. The CDR3 sequence: CASSADRGISYEQYF. In DNA, the CDR3 is TGCGCCAGCAGCGCGGACAGGGGGATTTCCTACGAGCAGTACTTC.

The chain's CDR3 is CASSGGVPTGGHQPQHF. CDR3 in DNA: TGTGCCAGCAGTGGGGGGGTACCGACAGGGGGCCATCAGCCCCAGCATTTT. The chain links TRBV27 to TRBJ1-5; 10 bases fit TRBD1. Unmatched junction bases numbered 12, after V lost 5 bases and J lost 5 bases. The CDR3 loop spans 17 amino acids. Germline values: CDR1 MNHEY, CDR2 SMNVEV (reference sequence).

The J gene is TRBJ2-1, the V gene TRBV6-5, with 7 bases aligning to TRBD2. The V gene end was trimmed by 7 bases and the J gene end by 2 bases; junction bases not matched to a gene: 5. CDR3 size: 14 residues. Looked up from germline, CDR1 is MNHEY and CDR2 is SVGAGI. CDR3 nucleotide sequence: TGTGCCAGCAACCGACTAGCAACCTACAATGAGCAGTTCTTC. This sequence encodes CASNRLATYNEQFF.

J is TRBJ2-2 and V is TRBV4-3; 11 bases line up with TRBD2. The CDR3 spans 17 residues. Germline CDR1 and CDR2: LGHNA and YSLEER. Trimming removed 4 bases from V and 5 bases from J; junction bases left unmatched: 9. CDR3 coding DNA: TGCGCCAGCAGCCCGGGACTAGCGGAGGGGCTAACCGGGGAGCTGTTTTTT. This gives the protein CASSPGLAEGLTGELFF.

V is TRBV11-3 and J is TRBJ2-1; D is unresolved. Germline CDR1 is SGHNT and CDR2 is YENEEA. Trimming pared 5 bases from V and 10 bases from J, leaving 9 bases between. This CDR3 region has 11 residues. DNA of the CDR3: TGTGCCAGCAGCCTCGGCAGGGAGCAGTTCTTC. Translating gives CASSLGREQFF.

The chain joins TRBV19 to TRBJ1-5, with 11 bases matching TRBD1. V lost 6 bases and J lost 6; bases outside the gene matches: 4. CDR1 is LNHDA and CDR2 is SQIVND in the germline V gene (reference sequence). The CDR3 covers 14 residues. The DNA for the CDR3 is TGTGCCAGTAGGGACAGGGGGCGAATTCAGCCCCAGCATTTT. As protein: CASRDRGRIQPQHF.